This is a list of T cell receptor beta chains from one sample in a study of blood T cell repertoires in COVID-19. Libraries were prepared by immunoSEQ multiplex PCR; TCRdb keeps only in-frame clonotypes and omits some of them. The sample lists about 180,000 clones; approximately 84% were seen once. The sequenced material came from peripheral blood. Every receptor here comes from a human donor in a cohort sampled during active COVID-19. The conserved cysteine and the conserved F or W are not part of the CDR3 here.

CDR3 protein	V gene	J gene
ASSPTTTGQTDTQY	TRBV7-8	TRBJ2-3
ASSLAGNEQF	TRBV5-4	TRBJ2-1
ASDRGQGYGYT	TRBV2	TRBJ1-2
ASGRGLGSQPQH	TRBV6-5	TRBJ1-5
ASRLYQEQF	TRBV25-1	TRBJ2-1
SVLNQGRADTQY	TRBV29-1	TRBJ2-3
ASTRGAYNEQF	TRBV6-5	TRBJ2-1
ASRPEGAHGNTEAF	TRBV5-8	TRBJ1-1
ASSFSREKLF	TRBV12-3/TRBV12-4	TRBJ1-4
ASSPQIKQGATNTEAF	TRBV18	TRBJ1-1
ASSYGPPTGYT	TRBV6-6	TRBJ1-2
ASSLMGEGDEQF	TRBV7-9	TRBJ2-1
ASSEHQFTGELF	TRBV10-1	TRBJ2-2
ASSTGSYEQY	TRBV12-3/TRBV12-4	TRBJ2-7
ASSSRDRGRKNTEAF	TRBV19	TRBJ1-1
ASSQDPPSASYNEQF	TRBV3-1/TRBV3-2	TRBJ2-1
ASSIDPWSPTYEQY	TRBV19	TRBJ2-7
ASSQNRGANEKLF	TRBV11-2	TRBJ1-4
ASSPSRGWGTEAF	TRBV7-9	TRBJ1-1
ACRGGPARDTQY	TRBV6-5	TRBJ2-3
ASSPWTEENGDGYT	TRBV3-1/TRBV3-2	TRBJ1-2
ATRVRAGGEQF	TRBV15	TRBJ2-1
AISPTSATRGTGELF	TRBV10-3	TRBJ2-2
ASMGDRGEETQY	TRBV2	TRBJ2-5
ASSPRLSGAGAYNEQF	TRBV18	TRBJ2-1
ASSLQGNTEAF	TRBV5-1	TRBJ1-1
ATLYQGAHGNTIY	TRBV10-3	TRBJ1-3
ASSPSGGSSYNEQF	TRBV5-1	TRBJ2-1
ASTGGQVNYEQY	TRBV7-9	TRBJ2-7
ASSFSGGDYNEQF	TRBV5-1	TRBJ2-1
ASSPRVEGIYEQY	TRBV7-9	TRBJ2-7
ASSEWLGQGNGYT	TRBV2	TRBJ1-2
ASNTEAYNEQF	TRBV5-1	TRBJ2-1
ASSQEGGGSYEQY	TRBV4-2	TRBJ2-7
ASSPSGGINTEAF	TRBV11-2	TRBJ1-1
ASSPPNSGNTIY	TRBV7-9	TRBJ1-3
ASSGGLAGETQY	TRBV5-1	TRBJ2-5
ATTGQGRPEAF	TRBV2	TRBJ1-1
ASFGNMGVSYGYT	TRBV6-5	TRBJ1-2
ASSQDAGASLDTQY	TRBV4-1	TRBJ2-3
ASSLGTGNSPLH	TRBV5-6	TRBJ1-6
ASSLRHKVPNTGELF	TRBV7-3	TRBJ2-2